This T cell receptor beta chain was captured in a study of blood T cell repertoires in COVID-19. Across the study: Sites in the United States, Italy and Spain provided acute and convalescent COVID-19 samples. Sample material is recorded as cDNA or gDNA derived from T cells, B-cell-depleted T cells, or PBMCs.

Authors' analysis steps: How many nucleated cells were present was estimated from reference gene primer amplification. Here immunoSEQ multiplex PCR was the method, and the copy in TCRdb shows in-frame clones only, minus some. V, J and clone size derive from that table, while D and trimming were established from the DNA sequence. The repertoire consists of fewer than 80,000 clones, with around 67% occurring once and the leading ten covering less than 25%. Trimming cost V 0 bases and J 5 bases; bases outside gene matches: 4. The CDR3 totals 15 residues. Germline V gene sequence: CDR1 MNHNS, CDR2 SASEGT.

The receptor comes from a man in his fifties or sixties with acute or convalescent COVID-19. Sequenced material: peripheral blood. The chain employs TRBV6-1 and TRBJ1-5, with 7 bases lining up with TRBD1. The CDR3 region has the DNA TGTGCCAGCAGTGAAGCGGGACAGCTCTATCAGCCCCAGCATTTT. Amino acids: CASSEAGQLYQPQHF.